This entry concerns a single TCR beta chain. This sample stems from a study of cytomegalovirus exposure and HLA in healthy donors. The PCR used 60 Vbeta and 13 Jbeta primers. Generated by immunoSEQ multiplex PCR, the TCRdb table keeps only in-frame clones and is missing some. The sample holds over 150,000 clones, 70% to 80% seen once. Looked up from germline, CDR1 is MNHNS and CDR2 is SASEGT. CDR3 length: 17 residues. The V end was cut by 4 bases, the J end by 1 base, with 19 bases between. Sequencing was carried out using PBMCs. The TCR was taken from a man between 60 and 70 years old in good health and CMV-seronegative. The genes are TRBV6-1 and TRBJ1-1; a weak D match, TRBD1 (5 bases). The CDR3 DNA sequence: TGTGCCAGCAGTGTTGTTGGGTTCGGGACTGGGAACACTGAAGCTTTCTTT. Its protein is CASSVVGFGTGNTEAFF.